The clone carrying this T cell receptor beta chain was seen more than once but under ten times. Its target is unknown. V lost 2 bases and J lost 7, with 6 bases in between. This CDR3 has 11 residues. The germline gives CDR1 SGHKS, CDR2 YYEKEE (reference sequence). The data were taken from a study of shared clonotypes between healthy human individuals. General study findings and limits: An expected dependence of interdonor clonotype sharing on sequencing depth was noted. Few donors restricted represented genetic and exposure-history diversity.

Replicate PCRs run on sorted subsets employed roughly 190 ng DNA, approximately 30,000 T cell genomes. Measured with immunoSEQ multiplex PCR; TCRdb has only the in-frame clones, and not every one. The repertoire holds a few million clones, with 90% to 95% as singletons. The sequence was obtained from a man between 18 and 29 years old in good health. Some clones in this sample may be carry-over from other donors' samples. The V gene is TRBV5-5, the J gene TRBJ1-2, with D hard to call. The sequenced sample was naive CD4+ T cells from PBMCs. The subset here: CD45RA+ positively selected. The CDR3: CASSLRTGYTF. The DNA for the CDR3 is TGTGCCAGCAGCTTACGGACTGGCTACACCTTC.